Below, 8 T cell receptor beta chains from the same sample are listed, as sequenced in a study of T cell repertoires in cytomegalovirus infection. TCRdb analysed the reads with MiXCR anew, one entry per CDR3 protein. The sample shows fewer than 300,000 distinct CDR3 sequences, roughly 25% of them seen only once. Specimen: PBMCs. Receptor source: a human donor in good health (CMV status not recorded). Some clones in this sample may be carry-over from other donors' samples.

The gene calls are TRBV7-9 and TRBJ2-7; perhaps TRBD2 as D (6 bases). V was clipped by 0 bases and J by 7 bases, with 19 bases between them. Per the germline V gene, CDR1 is SEHNR and CDR2 is FQNEAQ (reference sequence). This CDR3 is built from 16 residues. The CDR3 DNA is TGTGCCAGCAGCTTAGCTGGTGGGGTCCCGCGGGGAGAGCAGTACTTC. Translation gives CASSLAGGVPRGEQYF.

This chain uses TRBV7-6 with TRBJ1-1; D call uncertain. The CDR3 is 12 amino acids. Trimming cost V 1 base and J 8 bases, with 8 bases left between them. Germline CDR1 is SGHVS and CDR2 is FNYEAQ. In nucleotides, the CDR3 is TGTGCCAGCAGCTTAGGTGGCCAAGAAGCTTTCTTT. Translated: CASSLGGQEAFF.

This clonotype was counted ten times or more. The genes are TRBV7-9 and TRBJ2-5, with TRBD1 as a possible D gene (7 bases). V was trimmed by 6 bases and J by 3 bases, leaving 14 bases between them. The CDR3 is made up of 14 amino acids. Germline lookup yields CDR1 SEHNR and CDR2 FQNEAQ (reference sequence). The CDR3 nucleotides are TGTGCCAGCAGGTCAACAGGGGAGGAAGAGACCCAGTACTTC. Translated, it gives CASRSTGEEETQYF.

CDR3 region: CASSQAGLRETQYF. CDR3 DNA sequence: TGTGCCAGCAGCCAGGCGGGGCTGAGAGAGACCCAGTACTTC. The chain has TRBV7-2 and TRBJ2-5; D is possibly TRBD2 (6 bases). Trimming cost V 5 bases and J 4 bases, with 14 bases left between them. Germline-derived CDR1 and CDR2 are SGHTA and FQGNSA. The CDR3 spans 14 residues.

The gene calls are TRBV29-1 and TRBJ2-3; no firm D call. The CDR3 runs 10 residues. The V gene's germline CDR1 is SQVTM and CDR2 ANQGSEA. The CDR3 DNA follows: TGCAGTAAAACCCCAGATACGCAGTATTTT. Translation gives CSKTPDTQYF.

The chain carries TRBV29-1 and TRBJ2-1; D is undetermined. This CDR3 is 15 amino acids long. Deletions cut 2 bases from V and 8 bases from J, with 19 bases between. Germline V gene sequence: CDR1 SQVTM, CDR2 ANQGSEA. This CDR3 is CSVEFAHNVIDEQFF. Written as DNA, the CDR3 is TGCAGCGTTGAATTCGCCCACAACGTAATTGATGAGCAGTTCTTC.

The chain uses TRBV29-1 and TRBJ2-7; D unclear. The V and J ends lost 7 bases and 0 bases respectively, with 13 bases between them. Germline loops: CDR1 SQVTM, CDR2 ANQGSEA. The CDR3 has 13 residues. CDR3 amino acids: CSAESGVSYEQYF. The CDR3 nucleotides read TGCAGCGCTGAGTCAGGTGTCTCCTACGAGCAGTACTTC.

This clonotype was observed many times. The chain has TRBV7-2 and TRBJ2-3, with 9 bases aligning to TRBD2. Germline V CDR1 and CDR2: SGHTA, FQGNSA. The CDR3 contains 15 residues. V was pared by 1 base and J by 2 bases, with 1 base of the junction left unmatched. The CDR3 reads CASSLVAGDTDTQYF. The CDR3 nucleotides are TGTGCCAGCAGCTTAGTAGCGGGGGACACAGATACGCAGTATTTT.